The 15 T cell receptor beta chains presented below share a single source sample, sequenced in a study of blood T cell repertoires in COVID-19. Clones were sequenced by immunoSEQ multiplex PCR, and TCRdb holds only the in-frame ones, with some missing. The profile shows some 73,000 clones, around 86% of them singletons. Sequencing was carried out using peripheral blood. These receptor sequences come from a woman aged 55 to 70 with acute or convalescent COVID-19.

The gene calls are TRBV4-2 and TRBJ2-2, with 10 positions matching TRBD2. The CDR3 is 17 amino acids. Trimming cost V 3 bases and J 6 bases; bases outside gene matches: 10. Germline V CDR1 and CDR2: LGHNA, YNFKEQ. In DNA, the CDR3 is TGTGCCAGCAGCCAGTTATTAGCGGGGGGTCTCCCCGGGGAGCTGTTTTTT. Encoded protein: CASSQLLAGGLPGELFF.

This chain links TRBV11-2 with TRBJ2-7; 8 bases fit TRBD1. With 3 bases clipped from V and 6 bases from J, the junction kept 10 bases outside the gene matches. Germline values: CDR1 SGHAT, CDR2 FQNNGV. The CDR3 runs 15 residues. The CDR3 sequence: CASSFGGQGLGEQYF. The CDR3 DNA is TGTGCCAGCAGCTTCGGAGGACAGGGCCTTGGCGAGCAGTACTTC.

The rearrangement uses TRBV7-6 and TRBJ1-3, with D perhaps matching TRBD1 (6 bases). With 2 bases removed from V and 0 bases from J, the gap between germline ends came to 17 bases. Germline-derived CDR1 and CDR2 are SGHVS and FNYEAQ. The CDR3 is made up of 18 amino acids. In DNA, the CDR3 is TGTGCCAGCAGCTTATTGCGGGGGCCCCTGAGCTCTGGAAACACCATATATTTT. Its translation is CASSLLRGPLSSGNTIYF.

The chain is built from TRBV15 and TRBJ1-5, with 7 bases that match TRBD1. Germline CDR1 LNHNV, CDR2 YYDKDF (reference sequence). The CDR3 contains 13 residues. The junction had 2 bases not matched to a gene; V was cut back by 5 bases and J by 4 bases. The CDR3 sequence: CATSVQGNQPQHF. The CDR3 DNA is TGTGCCACCAGCGTACAGGGGAATCAGCCCCAGCATTTT.

CDR3 residues: CASSQAIFGSGLTYEQYF. The CDR3 coding sequence is TGTGCCAGCAGCCAAGCGATCTTTGGGTCAGGGTTAACCTACGAGCAGTACTTC. The gene calls are TRBV3-1 (or the pseudogene TRBV3-2) and TRBJ2-7; weak D call: TRBD1 (5 bases). The germline V gene has CDR1 LGHDT and CDR2 YNNKEL (reference sequence). Trimming took 1 base from V and 2 from J, leaving 21 bases between them. The CDR3 loop spans 18 amino acids.

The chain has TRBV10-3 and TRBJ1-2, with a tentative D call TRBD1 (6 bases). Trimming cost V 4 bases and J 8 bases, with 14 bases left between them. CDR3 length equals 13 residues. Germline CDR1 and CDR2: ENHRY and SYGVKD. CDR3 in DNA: TGTGCCATCAGTGGATTACAGGGTCAAGGCTACACCTTC. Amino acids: CAISGLQGQGYTF.

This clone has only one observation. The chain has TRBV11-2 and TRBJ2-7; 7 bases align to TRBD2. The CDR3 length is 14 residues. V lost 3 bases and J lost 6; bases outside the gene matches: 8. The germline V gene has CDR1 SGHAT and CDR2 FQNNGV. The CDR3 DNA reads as TGTGCCAGCAGCTTGCTTCGGACTAGAGGCGAGCAGTACTTC. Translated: CASSLLRTRGEQYF.

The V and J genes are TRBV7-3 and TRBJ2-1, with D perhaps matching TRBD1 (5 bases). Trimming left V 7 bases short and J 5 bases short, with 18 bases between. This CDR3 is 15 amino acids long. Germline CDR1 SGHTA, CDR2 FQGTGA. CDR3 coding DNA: TGTGCCAGCACGCTAGGGCGAGTAGGGGACAATGAGCAGTTCTTC. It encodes CASTLGRVGDNEQFF.

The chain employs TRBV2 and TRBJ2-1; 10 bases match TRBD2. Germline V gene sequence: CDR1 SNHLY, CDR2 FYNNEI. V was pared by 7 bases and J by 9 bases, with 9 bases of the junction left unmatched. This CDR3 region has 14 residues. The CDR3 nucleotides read TGTGCCAGCACCGAAGCGGGGGGGTCCGGTGAGCAGTTCTTC. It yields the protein CASTEAGGSGEQFF.

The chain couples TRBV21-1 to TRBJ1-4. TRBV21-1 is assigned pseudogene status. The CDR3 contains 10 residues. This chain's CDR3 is CASRSEKLFF. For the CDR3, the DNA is TGTGCCAGCCGTAGCGAAAAACTGTTTTTT.

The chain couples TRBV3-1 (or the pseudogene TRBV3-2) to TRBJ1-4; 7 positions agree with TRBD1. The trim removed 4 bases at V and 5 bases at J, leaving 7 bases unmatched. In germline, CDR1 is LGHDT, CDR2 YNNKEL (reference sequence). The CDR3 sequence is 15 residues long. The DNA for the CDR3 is TGTGCCAGCAGCCGGAGTCTGACAGGGAATGAAAAACTGTTTTTT. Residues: CASSRSLTGNEKLFF.

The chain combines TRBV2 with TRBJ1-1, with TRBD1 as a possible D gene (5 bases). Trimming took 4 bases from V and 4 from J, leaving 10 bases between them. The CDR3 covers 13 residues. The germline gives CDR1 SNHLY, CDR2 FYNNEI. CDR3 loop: CASSVDSPTEAFF. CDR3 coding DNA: TGTGCCAGCAGTGTTGACAGCCCCACTGAAGCTTTCTTT.

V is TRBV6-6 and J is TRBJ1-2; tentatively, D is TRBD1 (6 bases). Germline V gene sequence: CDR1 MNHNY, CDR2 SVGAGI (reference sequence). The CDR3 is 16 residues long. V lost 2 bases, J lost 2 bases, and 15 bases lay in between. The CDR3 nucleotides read TGTGCCAGCAGTTACAGACCGGGACAACAAAACTATGGCTACACCTTC. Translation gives CASSYRPGQQNYGYTF.

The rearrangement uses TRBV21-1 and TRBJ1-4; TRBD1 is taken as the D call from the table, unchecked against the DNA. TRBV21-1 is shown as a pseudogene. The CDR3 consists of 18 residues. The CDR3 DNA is TGTGCCAGCAGCAAAGGTACAGGGAACATTGCAACTAATGAAAAACTGTTTTTT. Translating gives CASSKGTGNIATNEKLFF.

CDR3 region: CASSIRGTDTQYF. CDR3 nucleotides: TGTGCCAGTAGTATCCGGGGTACAGATACGCAGTATTTT. The chain joins TRBV19 to TRBJ2-3; D may be TRBD2 (5 bases). Germline V lookup: CDR1 LNHDA, CDR2 SQIVND (reference sequence). The V end was cut by 3 bases, the J end by 3 bases, with 7 bases between. The CDR3 length is 13 residues.